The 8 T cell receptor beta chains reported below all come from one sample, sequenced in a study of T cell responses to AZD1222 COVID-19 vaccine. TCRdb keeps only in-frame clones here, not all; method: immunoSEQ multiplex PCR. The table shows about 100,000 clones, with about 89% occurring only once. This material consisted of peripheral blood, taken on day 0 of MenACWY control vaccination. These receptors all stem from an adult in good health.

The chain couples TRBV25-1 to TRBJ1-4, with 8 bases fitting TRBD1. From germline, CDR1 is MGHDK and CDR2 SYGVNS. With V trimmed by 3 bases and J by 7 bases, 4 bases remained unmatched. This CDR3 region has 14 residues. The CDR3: CASSEQGAGEKLFF. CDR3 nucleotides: TGTGCCAGCAGTGAGCAGGGGGCAGGTGAAAAACTGTTTTTT.

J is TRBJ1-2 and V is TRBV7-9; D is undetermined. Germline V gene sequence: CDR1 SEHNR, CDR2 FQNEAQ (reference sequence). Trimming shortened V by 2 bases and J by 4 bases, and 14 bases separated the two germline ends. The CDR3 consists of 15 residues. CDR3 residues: CASSLSSTQVYGYTF. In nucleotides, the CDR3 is TGTGCCAGCAGCTTATCCTCCACGCAAGTCTATGGCTACACCTTC.

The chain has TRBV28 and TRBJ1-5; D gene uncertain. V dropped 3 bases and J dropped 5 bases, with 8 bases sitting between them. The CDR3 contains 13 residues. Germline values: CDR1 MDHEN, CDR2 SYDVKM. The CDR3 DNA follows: TGTGCCAGCAGTTTGAGGTCCGATCAGCCCCAGCATTTT. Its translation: CASSLRSDQPQHF.

CDR3 sequence reads: CASSPRKRGRNEQFF. Here the CDR3 DNA reads TGTGCCAGCAGCCCCCGAAAGCGGGGGAGAAATGAGCAGTTCTTC. The chain employs TRBV7-9 and TRBJ2-1; 8 nucleotides line up with TRBD2. The CDR3 length is 15 residues. Losses at the gene ends were 5 bases for V and 7 bases for J; bases not matched to a gene: 10. Per the germline V gene, CDR1 is SEHNR and CDR2 is FQNEAQ (reference sequence).

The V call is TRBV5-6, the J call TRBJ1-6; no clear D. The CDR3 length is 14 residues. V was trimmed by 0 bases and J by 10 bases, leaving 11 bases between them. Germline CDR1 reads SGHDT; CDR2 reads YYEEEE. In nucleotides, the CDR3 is TGTGCCAGCAGCTTGGCCTCGCCCGGATCACCCCTCCACTTT. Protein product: CASSLASPGSPLHF.

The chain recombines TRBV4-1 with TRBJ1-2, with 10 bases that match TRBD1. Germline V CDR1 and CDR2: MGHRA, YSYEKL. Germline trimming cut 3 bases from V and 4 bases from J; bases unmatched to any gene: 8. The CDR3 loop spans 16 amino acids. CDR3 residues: CASSHGQGVTSYGYTF. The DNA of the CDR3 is TGCGCCAGCAGCCATGGACAGGGGGTCACGAGCTATGGCTACACCTTC.

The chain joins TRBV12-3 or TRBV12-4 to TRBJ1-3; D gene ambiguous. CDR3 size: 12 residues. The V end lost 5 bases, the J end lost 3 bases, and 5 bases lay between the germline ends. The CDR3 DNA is TGTGCCAGCAGTACCATTGGAAACACCATATATTTT. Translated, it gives CASSTIGNTIYF.

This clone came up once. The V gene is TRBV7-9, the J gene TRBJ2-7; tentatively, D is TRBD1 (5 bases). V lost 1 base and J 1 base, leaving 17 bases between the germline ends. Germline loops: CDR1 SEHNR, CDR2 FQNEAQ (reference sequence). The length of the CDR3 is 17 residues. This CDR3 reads CASSLVLSHRQSYEQYF. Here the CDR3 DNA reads TGTGCCAGCAGCTTAGTGTTGTCCCACAGACAGTCCTACGAGCAGTACTTC.